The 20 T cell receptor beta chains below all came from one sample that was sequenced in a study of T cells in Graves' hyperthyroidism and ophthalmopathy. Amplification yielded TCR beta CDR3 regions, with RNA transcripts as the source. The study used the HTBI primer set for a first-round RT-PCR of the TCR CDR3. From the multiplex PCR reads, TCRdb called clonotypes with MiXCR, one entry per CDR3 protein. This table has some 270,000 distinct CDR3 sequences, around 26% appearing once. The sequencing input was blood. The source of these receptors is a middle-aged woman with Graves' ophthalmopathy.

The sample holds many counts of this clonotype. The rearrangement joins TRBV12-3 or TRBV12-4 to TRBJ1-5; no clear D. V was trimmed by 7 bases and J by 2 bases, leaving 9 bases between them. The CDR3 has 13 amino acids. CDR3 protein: CASTSLGNQPQHF. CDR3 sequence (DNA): TGTGCCAGCACTAGTTTGGGCAATCAGCCCCAGCATTTT.

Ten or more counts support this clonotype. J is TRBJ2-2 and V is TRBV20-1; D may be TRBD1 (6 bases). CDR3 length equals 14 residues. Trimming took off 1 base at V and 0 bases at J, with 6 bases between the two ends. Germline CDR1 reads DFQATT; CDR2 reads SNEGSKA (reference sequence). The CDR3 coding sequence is TGCAGTGCTAGAGGGACAGCGAACACCGGGGAGCTGTTTTTT. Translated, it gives CSARGTANTGELFF.

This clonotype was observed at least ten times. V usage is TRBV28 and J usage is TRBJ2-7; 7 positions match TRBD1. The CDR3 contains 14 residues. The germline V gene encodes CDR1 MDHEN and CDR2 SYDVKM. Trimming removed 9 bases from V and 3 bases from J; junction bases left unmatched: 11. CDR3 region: CASVGQPLLYEQYF. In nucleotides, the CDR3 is TGTGCCAGTGTGGGACAGCCATTACTCTACGAGCAGTACTTC.

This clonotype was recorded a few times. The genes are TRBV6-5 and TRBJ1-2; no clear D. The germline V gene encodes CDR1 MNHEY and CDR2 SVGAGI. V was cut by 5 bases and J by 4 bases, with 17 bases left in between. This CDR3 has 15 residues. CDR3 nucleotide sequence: TGTGCCAGCAGTCTAGAGTATCGGTCGGCCTATGGCTACACCTTC. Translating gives CASSLEYRSAYGYTF.

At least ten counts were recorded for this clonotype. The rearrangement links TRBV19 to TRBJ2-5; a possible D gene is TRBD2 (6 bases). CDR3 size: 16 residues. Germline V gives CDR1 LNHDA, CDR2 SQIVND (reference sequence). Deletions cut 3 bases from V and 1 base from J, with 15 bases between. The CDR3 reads CASSIGPSSAQETQYF. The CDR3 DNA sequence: TGTGCCAGTAGTATTGGCCCCTCTAGCGCCCAAGAGACCCAGTACTTC.

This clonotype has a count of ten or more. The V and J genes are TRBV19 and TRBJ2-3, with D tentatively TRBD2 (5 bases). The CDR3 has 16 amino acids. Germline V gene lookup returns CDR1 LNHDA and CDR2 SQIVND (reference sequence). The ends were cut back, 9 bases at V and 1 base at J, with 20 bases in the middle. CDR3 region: CASTLSPLAGTDTQYF. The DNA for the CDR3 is TGTGCCAGCACCCTCTCCCCGCTAGCTGGCACAGATACGCAGTATTTT.

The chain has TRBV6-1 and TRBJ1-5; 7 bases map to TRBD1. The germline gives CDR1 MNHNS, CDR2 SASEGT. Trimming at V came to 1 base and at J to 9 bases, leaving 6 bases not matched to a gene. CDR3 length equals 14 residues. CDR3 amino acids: CASSEGRPGGPQHF. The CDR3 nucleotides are TGTGCCAGCAGTGAAGGGAGACCAGGGGGGCCCCAGCATTTT.

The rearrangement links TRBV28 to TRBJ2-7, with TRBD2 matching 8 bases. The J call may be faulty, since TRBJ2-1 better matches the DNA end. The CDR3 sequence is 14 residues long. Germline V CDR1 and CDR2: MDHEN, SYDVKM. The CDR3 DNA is TGTGCCAGCAGCGGTGCGGGGGGAGTCTACGAGCAGTTCTTC. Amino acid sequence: CASSGAGGVYEQFF.

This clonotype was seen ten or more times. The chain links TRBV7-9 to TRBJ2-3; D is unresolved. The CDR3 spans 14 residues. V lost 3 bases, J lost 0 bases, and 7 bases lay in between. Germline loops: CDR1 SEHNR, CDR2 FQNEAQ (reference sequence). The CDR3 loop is CASSFRDSTDTQYF. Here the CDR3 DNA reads TGTGCCAGCAGCTTTAGAGACAGCACAGATACGCAGTATTTT.

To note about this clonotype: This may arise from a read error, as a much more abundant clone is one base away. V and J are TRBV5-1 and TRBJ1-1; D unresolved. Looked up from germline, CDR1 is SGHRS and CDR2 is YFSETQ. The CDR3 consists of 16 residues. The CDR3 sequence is CAISFAKAYGDTEAFF. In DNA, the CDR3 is TGCGCCATCAGCTTTGCCAAAGCCTACGGGGACACTGAAGCTTTCTTT.

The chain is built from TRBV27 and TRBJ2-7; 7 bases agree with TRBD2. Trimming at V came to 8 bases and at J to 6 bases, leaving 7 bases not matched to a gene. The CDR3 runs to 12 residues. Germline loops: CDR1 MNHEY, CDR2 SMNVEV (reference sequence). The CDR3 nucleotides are TGTGCCAGCGAGGGGAGGGCCCGCGAGCAGTACTTC. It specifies CASEGRAREQYF.

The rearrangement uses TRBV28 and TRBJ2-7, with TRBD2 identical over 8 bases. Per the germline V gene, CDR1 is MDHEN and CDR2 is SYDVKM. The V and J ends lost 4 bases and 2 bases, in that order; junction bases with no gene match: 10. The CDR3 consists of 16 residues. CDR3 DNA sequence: TGTGCCAGCAGTTCCACGATTAGCGGGACCCCCTACGAGCAGTACTTC. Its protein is CASSSTISGTPYEQYF.

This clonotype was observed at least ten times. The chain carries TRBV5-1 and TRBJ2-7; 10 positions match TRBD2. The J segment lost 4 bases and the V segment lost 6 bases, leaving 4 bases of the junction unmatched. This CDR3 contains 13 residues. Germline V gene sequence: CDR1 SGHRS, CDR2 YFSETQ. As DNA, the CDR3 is TGCGCCAGCAAGCCTAGCGGGAGTTACGAGCAGTACTTC. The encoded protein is CASKPSGSYEQYF.

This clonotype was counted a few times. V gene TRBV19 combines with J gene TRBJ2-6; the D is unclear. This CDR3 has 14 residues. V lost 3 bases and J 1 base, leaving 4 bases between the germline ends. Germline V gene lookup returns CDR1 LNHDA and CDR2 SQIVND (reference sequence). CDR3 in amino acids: CASSIGSGANVLTF. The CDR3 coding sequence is TGTGCCAGTAGTATTGGGTCTGGGGCCAACGTCCTGACTTTC.

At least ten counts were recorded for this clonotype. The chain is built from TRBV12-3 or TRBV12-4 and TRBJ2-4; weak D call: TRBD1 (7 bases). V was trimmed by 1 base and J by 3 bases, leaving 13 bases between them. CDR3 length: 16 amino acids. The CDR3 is CASSLGGGTVKNIQYF. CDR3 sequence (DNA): TGTGCCAGCAGTTTAGGAGGGGGGACAGTCAAAAACATTCAGTACTTC.

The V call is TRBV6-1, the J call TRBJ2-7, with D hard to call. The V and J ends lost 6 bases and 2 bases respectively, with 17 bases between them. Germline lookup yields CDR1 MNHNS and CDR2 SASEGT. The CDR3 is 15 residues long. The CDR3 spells CASSSLSRITYEQYF. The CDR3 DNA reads TGTGCCAGCAGCTCCCTTAGCAGGATTACCTACGAGCAGTACTTC.

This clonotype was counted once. The CDR3 reads CASAGQGVYEQYF. The CDR3 coding sequence is TGTGCCAGCGCCGGACAGGGGGTGTACGAGCAGTACTTC. The chain combines TRBV28 with TRBJ2-7, with 10 bases matching TRBD1. Germline CDR1 and CDR2: MDHEN and SYDVKM. The length of the CDR3 is 13 residues. V lost 8 bases, J lost 4 bases, and 5 bases stayed unmatched. Supplemented by reference TRBV28 and TRBJ2-7, the full variable domain reads DVKVTQSSRYLVKRTGEKVFLECVQDMDHENMFWYRQDPGLGLRLIYFSYDVKMKEKGDIPEGYSVSREKKERFSLILESASTNQTSMYLCASAGQGVYEQYFGPGTRLTVT.

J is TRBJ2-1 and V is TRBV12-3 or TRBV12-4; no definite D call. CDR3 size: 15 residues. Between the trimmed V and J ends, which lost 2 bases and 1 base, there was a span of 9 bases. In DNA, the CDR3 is TGTGCCAGCAGTTTATTGGTGGGATCCTACAATGAGCAGTTCTTC. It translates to CASSLLVGSYNEQFF.

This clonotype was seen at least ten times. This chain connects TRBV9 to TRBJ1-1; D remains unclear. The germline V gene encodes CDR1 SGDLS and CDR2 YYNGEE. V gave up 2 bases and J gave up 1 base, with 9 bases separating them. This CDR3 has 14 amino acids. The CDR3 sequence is CASSVHEWNTEAFF. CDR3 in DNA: TGTGCCAGCAGCGTCCATGAGTGGAACACTGAAGCTTTCTTT.

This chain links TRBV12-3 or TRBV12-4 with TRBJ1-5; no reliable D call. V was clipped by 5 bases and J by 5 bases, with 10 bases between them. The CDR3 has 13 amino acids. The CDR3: CASSIQADQPQHF. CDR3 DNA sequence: TGTGCCAGCAGTATCCAGGCGGATCAGCCCCAGCATTTT.